This is a list of T cell receptor beta chains from one sample in a study of blood T cells in healthy people across ages. TCRdb re-analysed the 5' RACE reads in MiXCR, keeping a single row per CDR3 protein. The sample has hundreds of thousands of distinct CDR3 sequences; around 45% are singletons. The sequenced material came from blood. Receptors were obtained from a man older than 75 in good health. CDR3s include the opening cysteine and the closing phenylalanine or tryptophan. Fields, in order: J gene, D gene, V gene, clone size, CDR3 DNA, CDR3 protein. D genes are given only for firm matches. Some rows have no size entry. The others give once, few or many, or a class for an expanded clone.

TRBJ2-1 TRBD1 TRBV7-8 . TGTGCCAGCAGCAGGACAGGGGAATACAATGAGCAGTTCTTC CASSRTGEYNEQFF
TRBJ1-6 . TRBV7-2 . TGTGCCAGCCTCCGGGGGGGGTTTGGTGTGAATTCACCCCTCCACTTT CASLRGGFGVNSPLHF
TRBJ2-5 . TRBV20-1 . TGCAGTGCGCAGGACAGATTGAGTGAGACCCAGTACTTC CSAQDRLSETQYF
TRBJ1-5 . TRBV20-1 . TGCAGTGCTAGGGGGACATCCGACGGGGATCAGCCCCAGCATTTT CSARGTSDGDQPQHF
TRBJ2-5 . TRBV6-6 . TGTGCCAGCAGTGTACAGGGAGTGGAGACCCAGTACTTC CASSVQGVETQYF
TRBJ1-6 . TRBV28 many TGTGCCAGCAGTTTACTCGGGGGGGCCACCCTCCACTTT CASSLLGGATLHF
TRBJ2-4 . TRBV5-1 few TGCGCCAGCAGCTCGCTAGGGTTGGGGAACATTCAGTACTTC CASSSLGLGNIQYF
TRBJ1-2 . TRBV10-3 few TGTGCCATCAGTGAGTCGGGCGGTTACTATGGCTACACCTTC CAISESGGYYGYTF
TRBJ1-2 TRBD1 TRBV20-1 . TGCAGTGTATTGGGGTCCGGAGAGGGGGCGTTGTATGGCTACACCTTC CSVLGSGEGALYGYTF
TRBJ2-1 TRBD1 TRBV28 . TGTGCCAGCAGACCCTTAGGGACAGGGGGTTGGAATGAGCAGTTCTTC CASRPLGTGGWNEQFF
TRBJ2-4 TRBD1 TRBV3-1 few TGTGCCAGCAGCCAAGGAGACAGGGCTCACATTCAGTACTTC CASSQGDRAHIQYF
TRBJ2-1 . TRBV6-2/TRBV6-3 few TGTGCCAGCAGTAAGGGGATAAACTACAATGAGCAGTTCTTC CASSKGINYNEQFF
TRBJ1-4 . TRBV5-1 . TGCGCCAGCAGCTTGGATACGGGCCCGGATGAAAAACTGTTTTTT CASSLDTGPDEKLFF
TRBJ1-5 . TRBV20-1 once TGCAGTGCTAGAGATACCCTTGCCGGGGAGCCCCAGCATTTT CSARDTLAGEPQHF
TRBJ1-2 . TRBV7-2 . TGTGCCAGCAGCTTCGGGGGCTTAACGGATGGCTACACCTTC CASSFGGLTDGYTF
TRBJ2-7 . TRBV18 . TGTGCCAGCTCGGACTTTAGCGGAGGGACCTCCTACGAGCAGTACTTC CASSDFSGGTSYEQYF
TRBJ2-1 TRBD2 TRBV7-2 . TGTGCCAGCAGCCCCGGACTAGCGGGTTCTACAGGTGAGCAGTTCTTC CASSPGLAGSTGEQFF
TRBJ2-1 . TRBV2 . TGTGCCAGCAGTGACCCCCTAAGGGTCTCCTACAATGAGCAGTTCTTC CASSDPLRVSYNEQFF
TRBJ2-6 . TRBV29-1 . TGCAGCGTTTACGGGGCTGGGGCCAACGTCCTGACTTTC CSVYGAGANVLTF
TRBJ2-1 TRBD2 TRBV20-1 . TGCAGTGCAGACATGTTAGCGGGAGGTTACAATGAGCAGTTCTTC CSADMLAGGYNEQFF
TRBJ2-7 . TRBV10-1 once TGCGCCAGCAGTGAGACTCACAACTACGAGCAGTACTTC CASSETHNYEQYF
TRBJ1-3 . TRBV7-3 . TGTGCCAGCAGCGATGGACGAGGCTCTGGAAACACCATATATTTT CASSDGRGSGNTIYF
TRBJ2-5 . TRBV29-1 . TGCAGCGTTGATCCAGGGCTCGGGGAGACCCAGTACTTC CSVDPGLGETQYF
TRBJ2-7 . TRBV29-1 many TGCAGCGTTGAACGAGGGTCTGGATCCTACGAGCAGTACTTC CSVERGSGSYEQYF
TRBJ2-7 TRBD2 TRBV5-1 many TGCGCCAGTTCAAGGGAGGGACGAGGCGAGGAGCAGTACTTC CASSREGRGEEQYF
TRBJ2-6 TRBD1 TRBV7-9 . TGTGCCAGCAGCTTGACAGGGGGTGGGGCCAACGTCCTGACTTTC CASSLTGGGANVLTF
TRBJ2-7 TRBD1 TRBV10-3 . TGTGCCATCAGTTTGACAGGGCAGGGCGAGCAGTACTTC CAISLTGQGEQYF
TRBJ1-2 . TRBV12-3/TRBV12-4 few TGTGCCGGCAGCCCCACAGGGCTCTCTAACTATGGCTACACCTTC CAGSPTGLSNYGYTF
TRBJ2-1 TRBD2 TRBV9 many TGTGCCAGCAGCCCGCGGACTAGCGGGGGGAACAATGAGCAGTTCTTC CASSPRTSGGNNEQFF
TRBJ1-3 . TRBV29-1 once TGCAGCGCCCAGGGACCCTCTGGAAACACCATATATTTT CSAQGPSGNTIYF
TRBJ1-4 . TRBV28 . TGTGCCAGCAGTGCTGGACAGTATAATGAAAAACTGTTTTTT CASSAGQYNEKLFF
TRBJ2-7 TRBD2 TRBV5-1 . TGCGCCAGCAGCTTGGCGGCTAGCGGAAACTACGAGCAGTACTTC CASSLAASGNYEQYF
TRBJ2-5 TRBD1 TRBV12-3/TRBV12-4 many TGTGCCAGCAGTTTTTCGTCGGCAGGGGGATCCCAGTACTTC CASSFSSAGGSQYF
TRBJ2-4 . TRBV29-1 once TGCAGCGCCGAGGACAGAGACATTCAGTACTTC CSAEDRDIQYF
TRBJ2-3 . TRBV29-1 . TGCAGCGCGATCAAAACGGGCACAGATACGCAGTATTTT CSAIKTGTDTQYF
TRBJ1-5 . TRBV12-3/TRBV12-4 few TGTGCCAGCAGTTTACAGGGTGTTCCCAATCAGCCCCAGCATTTT CASSLQGVPNQPQHF
TRBJ2-5 . TRBV7-2 . TGTGCCAGCAGCTTAGGCGGGCCGGAGGAGACCCAGTACTTC CASSLGGPEETQYF
TRBJ2-5 . TRBV6-5 once TGTGCCAGCAGTAGGACATTCGAGACCCAGTACTTC CASSRTFETQYF
TRBJ2-7 . TRBV13 . TGTGCCAGCAGCTTAGGTTTTCCTCTGGGGGATCCCCACGAGCAGTACTTC CASSLGFPLGDPHEQYF
TRBJ2-1 . TRBV10-3 . TGTGCCATCAGTCGGACAGAAGGACATGAGCAGTTCTTC CAISRTEGHEQFF
TRBJ2-1 TRBD2 TRBV7-9 . TGTGCCAGCAGCCCAGGAATGCGGGAGGGGTACAATGAGCAGTTCTTC CASSPGMREGYNEQFF
TRBJ2-3 . TRBV7-2 . TGTGCCAGCAGCCCCCCTGGGAAGAGCACAGATACGCAGTATTTT CASSPPGKSTDTQYF
TRBJ2-7 TRBD2 TRBV7-2 . TGTGCCAGCAGCTTTGGTGGGACTACCTCCTACGAGCAGTACTTC CASSFGGTTSYEQYF
TRBJ2-5 TRBD2 TRBV5-1 . TGCGCCAGCCGGAGACTAGCGGTTGCTGGGGAGACCCAGTACTTC CASRRLAVAGETQYF
TRBJ2-3 TRBD1 TRBV5-1 few TGCGCCAGCAGCAAACGGGACAGCTACACAGATACGCAGTATTTT CASSKRDSYTDTQYF
TRBJ2-7 TRBD1 TRBV20-1 . TGCAGTGCTGGAATGAACAGGGGTACCTACGAGCAGTACTTC CSAGMNRGTYEQYF
TRBJ1-1 TRBD1 TRBV7-2 . TGTGCCAGCAGCCGACAGGGGGTCTTGAGCACTGAAGCTTTCTTT CASSRQGVLSTEAFF
TRBJ2-7 TRBD1 TRBV30 . TGTGCCTGGAGTGTAGGGACAGGGTCCCACGAGCAGTACTTC CAWSVGTGSHEQYF
TRBJ1-1 . TRBV29-1 . TGCAGCGTCGACTACGGACAGAGGAACACTGAAGCTTTCTTT CSVDYGQRNTEAFF
TRBJ2-7 TRBD2 TRBV7-9 . TGTGCCAGCAGGCCAGAACTAGCGGGAGGGCTTCGAGAGCAGTACTTC CASRPELAGGLREQYF
TRBJ2-4 . TRBV3-1 . TGTGCCAGCAGCATCCTGGGTGGGGGACAAAAAAACATTCAGTACTTC CASSILGGGQKNIQYF
TRBJ1-1 . TRBV20-1 . TGCAGTGCTAGAGATGTAGGGCAGGACTATCACGAAGCTTTCTTT CSARDVGQDYHEAFF
TRBJ1-1 TRBD1 TRBV28 . TGTGCCATAACCGGGACAGTCACTGAAGCTTTCTTT CAITGTVTEAFF
TRBJ2-2 . TRBV24-1 . TGTGCCACCAGTGGGGATACGAACACCGGGGAGCTGTTTTTT CATSGDTNTGELFF
TRBJ2-5 . TRBV2 . TGTGCCAGCAGTAGGGGCTTGGAGACCCAGTACTTC CASSRGLETQYF